This T cell receptor beta chain was documented in a study of T cell responses to AZD1222 COVID-19 vaccine. As concerns this clone: Its antigen is undetermined.

Study-level points and caveats: Clonal diversity was possibly underestimated; the donors were predominantly white British and more often female. Scientists sampled the repertoires only once the peak T cell response had passed. Variant regions that are unmutated are reportedly the target of nearly half of spike-specific TCRs.

With 3 bases removed from V and 5 bases from J, the gap between germline ends came to 17 bases. Germline V CDR1 and CDR2: MDHEN, SYDVKM. This CDR3 contains 16 residues. Sequencing used immunoSEQ multiplex PCR; TCRdb keeps in-frame clones, though not all of them. Among about 90,000 clones listed, about 86% were seen once. The rearrangement joins TRBV28 to TRBJ1-5, with D tentatively TRBD1 (6 bases). Material: peripheral blood, obtained on day 0 of MenACWY control vaccination. The receptor's source is an adult in good health. Here the CDR3 reads CASSLRTERLYQPQHF. CDR3 sequence (DNA): TGTGCCAGCAGTTTGAGGACAGAGAGACTTTATCAGCCCCAGCATTTT. The full variable domain, its missing parts supplied by reference TRBV28 and TRBJ1-5, is DVKVTQSSRYLVKRTGEKVFLECVQDMDHENMFWYRQDPGLGLRLIYFSYDVKMKEKGDIPEGYSVSREKKERFSLILESASTNQTSMYLCASSLRTERLYQPQHFGDGTRLSIL.